The 21 T cell receptor beta chains below all came from one sample that was sequenced in a study of T-cell memory formation after mild COVID-19. Via MiXCR, TCRdb re-called the 5' RACE reads, giving one row per CDR3 protein. The sample lists a few hundred thousand distinct CDR3 sequences, around 20% occurring once. Sequencing was done on a sample of PBMCs or a T cell subset sorted from them (not recorded which). The origin of the receptors is a man between 18 and 35 years old who had mild COVID-19 (a few samples of this study predate the infection). Cell type and time point are not known.

The chain carries TRBV20-1 and TRBJ2-1, with 7 positions matching TRBD1. CDR1 is DFQATT, CDR2 SNEGSKA, per germline (reference sequence). With 1 base clipped from V and 8 bases from J, the junction kept 11 bases outside the gene matches. This CDR3 comprises 15 residues. CDR3 in amino acids: CSARAVNRGSYEQFF. The CDR3, as DNA: TGCAGTGCTAGAGCCGTAAACAGGGGTTCCTATGAGCAGTTCTTC.

V is TRBV12-3 or TRBV12-4 and J is TRBJ2-6; the D is unclear. The V end lost 3 bases, the J end lost 0 bases, and 9 bases lay between the germline ends. The CDR3 loop spans 16 amino acids. CDR3 amino acids: CASSFNSGSGANVLTF. The CDR3 nucleotides read TGTGCCAGCAGTTTCAACAGTGGCTCTGGGGCCAACGTCCTGACTTTC.

The chain is built from TRBV20-1 and TRBJ2-1, with D possibly TRBD2 on 7 matching bases. The CDR3 totals 14 residues. Trimming removed 3 bases from V and 2 bases from J, with 11 bases in between. Germline V gene sequence: CDR1 DFQATT, CDR2 SNEGSKA (reference sequence). Here the CDR3 DNA reads TGCAGTGCTAGGGGCGGGGGCCCCTACAATGAGCAGTTCTTC. Translating gives CSARGGGPYNEQFF.

This clonotype was seen only a few times. The V call is TRBV11-2, the J call TRBJ2-7; weak D call: TRBD1 (5 bases). Germline V gene sequence: CDR1 SGHAT, CDR2 FQNNGV. V lost 1 base, J lost 2 bases, and 9 bases lay in between. The CDR3 runs 14 residues. CDR3 DNA sequence: TGTGCCAGCAGCTTAGGTTCAGGGACCTACGAGCAGTACTTC. Translation: CASSLGSGTYEQYF. Variable domain in full (rest from reference TRBV11-2 and TRBJ2-7): EAGVAQSPRYKIIEKRQSVAFWCNPISGHATLYWYQQILGQGPKLLIQFQNNGVVDDSQLPKDRFSAERLKGVDSTLKIQPAKLEDSAVYLCASSLGSGTYEQYFGPGTRLTVT.

J is TRBJ2-2 and V is TRBV6-2 or TRBV6-3, with a possible D match to TRBD1 (5 bases). Germline-derived CDR1 and CDR2 are MNHEY and SVGEGT. V was trimmed by 6 bases and J by 7 bases, leaving 18 bases between them. The CDR3 has 15 residues. The CDR3 DNA reads as TGTGCCAGCAGCCGCCCCCCACAGGCTAGCGGGGAGCTGTTTTTT. Encoded protein: CASSRPPQASGELFF.

This clonotype has at least ten counts. The rearrangement links TRBV7-9 to TRBJ1-2; a possible D gene is TRBD1 (6 bases). V was cut by 5 bases and J by 8 bases, with 24 bases left in between. Germline loops: CDR1 SEHNR, CDR2 FQNEAQ (reference sequence). The CDR3 runs 16 residues. The CDR3 here is CASSNAPLTGPRGYTF. DNA for the CDR3: TGTGCCAGCAGCAACGCGCCCCTAACAGGGCCGCGGGGCTACACCTTC.

This clonotype was found a few times. The chain couples TRBV5-1 to TRBJ2-1, with TRBD2 identical over 10 bases. CDR3 length: 16 amino acids. Germline-derived CDR1 and CDR2 are SGHRS and YFSETQ. The V gene end was trimmed by 4 bases and the J gene end by 1 base; junction bases not matched to a gene: 5. The CDR3 here is CASSPLAGESYNEQFF. CDR3 coding DNA: TGCGCCAGCAGCCCCCTAGCGGGGGAATCCTACAATGAGCAGTTCTTC.

The rearrangement joins TRBV9 to TRBJ2-7; tentative D call: TRBD2 (5 bases). CDR3 length: 14 amino acids. Between the trimmed V and J ends, which lost 0 bases and 5 bases, there was a span of 12 bases. CDR1 SGDLS and CDR2 YYNGEE come from the germline V gene. The CDR3 protein is CASSVVKGRDEQYF. In nucleotides, the CDR3 is TGTGCCAGCAGCGTAGTGAAAGGGAGAGACGAGCAGTACTTC.

The J gene is TRBJ2-2, the V gene TRBV29-1, with D possibly matching TRBD2 (6 bases). Trimming left V 4 bases short and J 4 bases short, with 16 bases between. The CDR3 length is 15 residues. Per germline, CDR1 SQVTM and CDR2 ANQGSEA. This CDR3 reads CSVVWAEGPTGELFF. CDR3 DNA: TGCAGCGTTGTTTGGGCGGAGGGTCCCACCGGGGAGCTGTTTTTT.

This clonotype came up a few times. The V and J genes are TRBV10-3 and TRBJ1-1, with D possibly TRBD1 on 6 matching bases. V shed 7 bases and J shed 0 bases, with 9 bases lying between them. The CDR3 consists of 13 residues. From germline, CDR1 is ENHRY and CDR2 SYGVKD. This CDR3 is CAINTGLNTEAFF. The CDR3 DNA is TGTGCCATCAACACAGGGCTGAACACTGAAGCTTTCTTT.

This clonotype appeared a few times. The chain has TRBV4-3 and TRBJ1-2, with 7 bases that match TRBD1. The ends lost 3 bases at V and 5 bases at J; junction bases unmatched: 21. Germline V gene data show CDR1 as LGHNA and CDR2 as YSLEER. CDR3 length: 19 residues. For the CDR3, the DNA is TGCGCCAGCAGCCACCGACGGGACGATGACAGGGCGTCTTTGTATGGCTACACCTTC. Encoded protein: CASSHRRDDDRASLYGYTF.

In this sample, this clonotype turned up a few times. The V gene is TRBV3-1, the J gene TRBJ1-5; TRBD1 aligns across 7 bases. The CDR3 loop spans 14 amino acids. Germline V gene lookup returns CDR1 LGHDT and CDR2 YNNKEL (reference sequence). Losses at the gene ends were 4 bases for V and 4 bases for J; bases not matched to a gene: 4. The CDR3 region has the DNA TGTGCCAGCAGCCTGACAGGGAATAATCAGCCCCAGCATTTT. Its translation is CASSLTGNNQPQHF.

The chain joins TRBV2 to TRBJ1-6; D possibly corresponds to TRBD1 (5 bases). Germline-derived CDR1 and CDR2 are SNHLY and FYNNEI. The CDR3 sequence is 14 residues long. The ends were cut back, 6 bases at V and 11 bases at J, with 17 bases in the middle. CDR3 DNA sequence: TGTGCCAGCAGGTTACAGGTTTTTGAGGCACCCCTCCACTTT. Its protein is CASRLQVFEAPLHF.

The rearrangement uses TRBV12-3 or TRBV12-4 and TRBJ2-5; D is perhaps TRBD2 (5 bases). The CDR3 totals 12 residues. V was trimmed by 3 bases and J by 5 bases, leaving 7 bases between them. The CDR3 here is CASSFSVETQYF. CDR3 nucleotides: TGTGCCAGCAGTTTTAGCGTGGAGACCCAGTACTTC.

The chain joins TRBV20-1 to TRBJ2-5, with 8 bases fitting TRBD2. The CDR3 loop spans 16 amino acids. Per the germline V gene, CDR1 is DFQATT and CDR2 is SNEGSKA (reference sequence). The trim removed 1 base at V and 0 bases at J, leaving 7 bases unmatched. CDR3 residues: CSARGWSSGDQETQYF. For the CDR3, the DNA is TGCAGTGCTAGAGGGTGGAGTAGCGGGGACCAAGAGACCCAGTACTTC.

The J gene is TRBJ2-2, the V gene TRBV7-3; a possible D gene is TRBD2 (5 bases). V gave up 5 bases and J gave up 1 base, with 14 bases separating them. CDR3 length equals 16 residues. Germline V lookup: CDR1 SGHTA, CDR2 FQGTGA. CDR3 amino acids: CASSPTGWRNTGELFF. Here the CDR3 DNA reads TGTGCCAGCAGCCCCACGGGGTGGAGGAACACCGGGGAGCTGTTTTTT.

A single count supports this clonotype. This sequence joins TRBV18 and TRBJ2-7; D remains unclear. Per the germline V gene, CDR1 is KGHSH and CDR2 is LQKENI. Trimming took off 3 bases at V and 6 bases at J, with 12 bases between the two ends. This CDR3 contains 13 residues. CDR3 bases: TGTGCCAGCTCACCCCCCTCGAGCAGCGAGCAGTACGTC. This translates into CASSPPSSSEQYV.

This clonotype has a single count. The chain carries TRBV20-1 and TRBJ1-5; 7 positions match TRBD1. The CDR3 has 14 amino acids. Germline V gene sequence: CDR1 DFQATT, CDR2 SNEGSKA (reference sequence). Germline trimming cut 4 bases from V and 6 bases from J; bases unmatched to any gene: 9. The CDR3 region is CSAINRQGSQPQHF. The DNA of the CDR3 is TGCAGTGCTATAAATCGACAGGGAAGTCAGCCCCAGCATTTT.

This chain connects TRBV4-2 to TRBJ1-3; unclear D gene. The CDR3 consists of 17 residues. Germline CDR1 reads LGHNA; CDR2 reads YNFKEQ. The V gene lost 0 bases and the J gene lost 0 bases, with 12 bases spanning the gap. CDR3: CASSQDLGSYSGNTIYF. DNA for the CDR3: TGTGCCAGCAGCCAAGATTTGGGGTCTTACTCTGGAAACACCATATATTTT.

The chain links TRBV6-2 or TRBV6-3 to TRBJ2-6; D is unresolved. The CDR3 is 13 residues long. Trimming took 8 bases from V and 1 from J, leaving 6 bases between them. Per germline, CDR1 MNHEY and CDR2 SVGEGT. The CDR3 nucleotides are TGTGCCAGCGCCGCATCTGGGGCCAACGTCCTGACTTTC. Translated: CASAASGANVLTF.

This clonotype was picked up a small number of times. The chain is built from TRBV5-1 and TRBJ2-3; no clear D. Trimming pared 5 bases from V and 0 bases from J, leaving 10 bases between. In germline, CDR1 is SGHRS, CDR2 YFSETQ. The CDR3 consists of 14 residues. This CDR3 is CASSSKPSTDTQYF. CDR3 bases: TGCGCCAGCAGTTCGAAACCTAGCACAGATACGCAGTATTTT.